This T cell receptor beta chain was captured by sequencing in a study of T cells in Graves' hyperthyroidism and ophthalmopathy. General study results and limits: Most clonotypes that expanded in the thyroid above 0.001 also showed up in blood. Ophthalmopathy, which appeared later, was predicted by the model a median roughly 6.4 months before onset. Stable hyperthyroidism was told apart from ophthalmopathy by a model built on 13 V-J features.

This CDR3 is built from 14 residues. Germline assignment: CDR1 MNHNS and CDR2 SASEGT. V gave up 4 bases and J gave up 5 bases, with 13 bases separating them. This clonotype was found many times. The antigen remains unidentified. TCR beta CDR3 region amplification was performed from RNA transcripts. The HTBI primer set drove a first-round RT-PCR of the TCR CDR3. TCRdb re-analysed the multiplex PCR reads in MiXCR, keeping a single row per CDR3 protein. Of 40,000 to 60,000 distinct CDR3 sequences in the sample, about half were seen once. Uncontrolled infection, other autoimmune disease, pregnancy and lactation each barred patients from inclusion.

The sequenced material came from blood. The V and J genes are TRBV6-1 and TRBJ2-3; D perhaps matches TRBD1 (8 bases). This sequence originates from a woman between 45 and 60 years old with Graves' ophthalmopathy. In DNA, the CDR3 is TGTGCCAGCAGTGGGACAGGGAGGGGAGATACGCAGTATTTT. This encodes CASSGTGRGDTQYF.